This T cell receptor beta chain emerged from a study of CD8+CD57+ T cells in acquired aplastic anemia. At the level of the study: Yields of DNA that came from sorted CD4+ and CD8+ cells averaged about 3 ug.

In patients chosen for sequencing, flow cytometry had shown CD8+CD57+ cell expansion. No patient had been given any therapy when blood was sampled. A remark on this clonotype: What it recognizes is unknown.

Germline CDR1 and CDR2: SEHNR and FQNEAQ (reference sequence). This CDR3 is built from 15 residues. V dropped 5 bases and J dropped 5; count of bases not matched to a gene: 10. Researchers used genomic DNA as the template to profile TCR beta VDJ and CDR3. One entry per CDR3 protein results from TCRdb running MiXCR on the reads. The sample has some 170,000 distinct CDR3 sequences; about 60% are singletons. General observations from the study: Found in both controls and patients were approximately 31 CD8+ CDR3 sequences.

The J gene is TRBJ2-5, the V gene TRBV7-9, with TRBD2 identical over 8 bases. The TCR sequence derives from a human donor with aplastic anemia. The sample comprised sorted CD4+, CD8+, or CD8+CD57+ T cells (not recorded which) from PBMCs. In nucleotides, the CDR3 is TGTGCCAGCAGCGTAATGCCGGGAGGGTGGGAGACCCAGTACTTC. Amino acid sequence: CASSVMPGGWETQYF.